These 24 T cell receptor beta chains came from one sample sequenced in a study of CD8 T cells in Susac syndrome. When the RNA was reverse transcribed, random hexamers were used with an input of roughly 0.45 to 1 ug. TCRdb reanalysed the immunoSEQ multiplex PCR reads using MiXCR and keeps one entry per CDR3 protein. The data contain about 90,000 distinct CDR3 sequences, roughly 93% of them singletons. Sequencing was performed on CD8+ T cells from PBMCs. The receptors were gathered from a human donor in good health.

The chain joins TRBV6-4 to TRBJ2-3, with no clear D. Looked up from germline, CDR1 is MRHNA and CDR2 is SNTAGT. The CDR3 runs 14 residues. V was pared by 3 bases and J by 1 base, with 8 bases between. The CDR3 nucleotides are TGTGCCAGCAGTGATGGTCGTGGCACAGATACGCAGTATTTT. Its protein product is CASSDGRGTDTQYF.

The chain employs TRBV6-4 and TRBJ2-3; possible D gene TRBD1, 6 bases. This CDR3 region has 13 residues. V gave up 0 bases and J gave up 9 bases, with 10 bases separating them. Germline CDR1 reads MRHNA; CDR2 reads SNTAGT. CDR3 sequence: CASSDSEQGTQYF. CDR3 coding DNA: TGTGCCAGCAGTGACTCGGAACAGGGAACGCAGTATTTT.

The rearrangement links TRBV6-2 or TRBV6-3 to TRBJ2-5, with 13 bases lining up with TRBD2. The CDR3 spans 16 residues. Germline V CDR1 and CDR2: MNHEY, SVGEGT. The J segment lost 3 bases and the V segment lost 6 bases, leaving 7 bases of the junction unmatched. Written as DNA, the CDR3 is TGTGCCAGCAGCTTTAATGGACTAGCGGGGGAAGAGACCCAGTACTTC. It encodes CASSFNGLAGEETQYF.

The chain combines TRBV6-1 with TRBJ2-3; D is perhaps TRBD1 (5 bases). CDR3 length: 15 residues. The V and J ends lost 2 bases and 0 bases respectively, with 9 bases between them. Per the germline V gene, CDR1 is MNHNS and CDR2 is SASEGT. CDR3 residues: CASSEWAGSTDTQYF. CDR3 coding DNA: TGTGCCAGCAGTGAATGGGCAGGGAGCACAGATACGCAGTATTTT.

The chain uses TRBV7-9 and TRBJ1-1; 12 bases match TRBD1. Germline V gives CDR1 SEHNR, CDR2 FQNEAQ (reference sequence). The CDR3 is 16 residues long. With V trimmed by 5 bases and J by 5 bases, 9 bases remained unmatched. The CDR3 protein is CASSPRDRGQYTEAFF. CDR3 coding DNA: TGTGCCAGCAGCCCCCGGGACAGGGGGCAGTATACTGAAGCTTTCTTT.

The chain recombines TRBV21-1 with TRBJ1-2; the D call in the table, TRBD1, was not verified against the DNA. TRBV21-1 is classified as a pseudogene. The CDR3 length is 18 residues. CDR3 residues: CASSGFTGNRGKDYGYTF. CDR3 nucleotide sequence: TGTGCCAGCAGCGGATTCACAGGGAATCGGGGGAAAGACTATGGCTACACCTTC.

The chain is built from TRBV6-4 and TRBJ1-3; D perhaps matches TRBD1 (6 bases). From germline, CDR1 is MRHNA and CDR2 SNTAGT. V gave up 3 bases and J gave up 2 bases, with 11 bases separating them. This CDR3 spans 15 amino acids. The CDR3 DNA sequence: TGTGCCAGCAGTGAAGGGGGAGCGGCTGGAAACACCATATATTTT. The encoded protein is CASSEGGAAGNTIYF.

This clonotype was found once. CDR3 nucleotides: TGTGCCAGCAGCGTTGGGGGGGGAGGAAACTATGGCTACACCTTC. Protein product: CASSVGGGGNYGYTF. This rearrangement joins TRBV9 to TRBJ1-2, with D perhaps TRBD1 (5 bases). V was clipped by 2 bases and J by 2 bases, with 13 bases between them. The CDR3 length is 15 residues. Germline values: CDR1 SGDLS, CDR2 YYNGEE.

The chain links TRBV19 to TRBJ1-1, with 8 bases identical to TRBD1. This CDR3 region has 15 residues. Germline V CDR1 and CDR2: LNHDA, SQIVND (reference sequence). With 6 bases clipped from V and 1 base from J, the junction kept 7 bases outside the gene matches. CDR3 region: CASRRTGTGNTEAFF. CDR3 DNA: TGTGCCAGTAGGAGAACCGGGACAGGGAACACTGAAGCTTTCTTT.

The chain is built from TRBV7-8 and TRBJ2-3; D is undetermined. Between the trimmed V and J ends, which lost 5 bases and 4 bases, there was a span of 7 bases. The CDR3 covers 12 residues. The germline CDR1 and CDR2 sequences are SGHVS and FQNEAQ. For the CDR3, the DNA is TGTGCCAGCAGCCTAAGGGCAGATACGCAGTATTTT. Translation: CASSLRADTQYF.

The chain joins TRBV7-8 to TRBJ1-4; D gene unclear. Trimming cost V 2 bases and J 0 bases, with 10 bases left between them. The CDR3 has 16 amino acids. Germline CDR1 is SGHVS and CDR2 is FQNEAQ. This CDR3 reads CASSLRADPTNEKLFF. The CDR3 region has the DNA TGTGCCAGCAGCTTAAGGGCAGACCCAACTAATGAAAAACTGTTTTTT.

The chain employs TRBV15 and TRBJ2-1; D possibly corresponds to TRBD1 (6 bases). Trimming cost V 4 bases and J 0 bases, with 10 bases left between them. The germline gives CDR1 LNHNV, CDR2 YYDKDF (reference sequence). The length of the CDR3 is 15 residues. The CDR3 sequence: CATSKGESSYNEQFF. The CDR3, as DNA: TGTGCCACCAGCAAGGGGGAGAGCTCCTACAATGAGCAGTTCTTC.

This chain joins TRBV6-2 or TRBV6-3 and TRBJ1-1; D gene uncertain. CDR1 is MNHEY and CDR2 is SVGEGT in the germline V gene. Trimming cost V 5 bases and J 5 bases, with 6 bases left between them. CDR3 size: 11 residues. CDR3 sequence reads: CASSHGTEAFF. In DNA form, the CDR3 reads TGTGCCAGCAGTCACGGGACTGAAGCTTTCTTT.

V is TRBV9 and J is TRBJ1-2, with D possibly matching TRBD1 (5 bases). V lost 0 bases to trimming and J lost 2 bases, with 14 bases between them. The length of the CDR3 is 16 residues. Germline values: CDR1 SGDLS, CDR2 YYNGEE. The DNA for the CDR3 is TGTGCCAGCAGCGTAGACCGGGGGGGAACAAACTATGGCTACACCTTC. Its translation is CASSVDRGGTNYGYTF.

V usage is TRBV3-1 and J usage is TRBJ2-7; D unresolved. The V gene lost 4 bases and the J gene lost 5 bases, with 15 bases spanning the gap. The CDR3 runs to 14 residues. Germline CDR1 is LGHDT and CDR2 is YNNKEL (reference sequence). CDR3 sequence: CASSPYPGANEQYF. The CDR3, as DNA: TGTGCCAGCAGCCCCTACCCTGGCGCCAACGAGCAGTACTTC.

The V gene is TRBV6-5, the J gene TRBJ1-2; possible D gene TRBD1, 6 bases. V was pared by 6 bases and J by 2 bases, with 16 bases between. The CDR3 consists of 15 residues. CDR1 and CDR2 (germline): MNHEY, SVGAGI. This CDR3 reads CASSRTEIYNYGYTF. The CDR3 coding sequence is TGTGCCAGCAGCAGGACAGAAATATACAACTATGGCTACACCTTC.

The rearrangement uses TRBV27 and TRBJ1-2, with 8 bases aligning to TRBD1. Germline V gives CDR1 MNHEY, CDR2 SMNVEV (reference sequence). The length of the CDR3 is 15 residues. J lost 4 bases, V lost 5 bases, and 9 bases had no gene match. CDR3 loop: CASSLYSGGGYGYTF. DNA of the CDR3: TGTGCCAGCAGTCTCTACTCAGGGGGCGGCTATGGCTACACCTTC.

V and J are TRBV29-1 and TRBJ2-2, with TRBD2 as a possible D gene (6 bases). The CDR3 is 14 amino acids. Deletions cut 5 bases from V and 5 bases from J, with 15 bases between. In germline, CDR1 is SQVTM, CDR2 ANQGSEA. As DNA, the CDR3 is TGCAGCGTTCTAGGAGGGATGGGAACCGGGGAGCTGTTTTTT. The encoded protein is CSVLGGMGTGELFF.

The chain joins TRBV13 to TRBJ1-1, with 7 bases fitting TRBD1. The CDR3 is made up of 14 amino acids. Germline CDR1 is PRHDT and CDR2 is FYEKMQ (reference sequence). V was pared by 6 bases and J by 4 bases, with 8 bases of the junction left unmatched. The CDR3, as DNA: TGTGCCAGCAGTCGGTCAGGGGGGAGCACTGAAGCTTTCTTT. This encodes CASSRSGGSTEAFF.

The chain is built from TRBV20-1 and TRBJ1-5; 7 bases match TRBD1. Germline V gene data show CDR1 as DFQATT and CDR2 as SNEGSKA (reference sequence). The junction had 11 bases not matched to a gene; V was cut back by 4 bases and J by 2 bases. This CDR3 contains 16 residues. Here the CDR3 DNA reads TGCAGTGCTAAGCCTCCGAACCAGGGGGGCAATCAGCCCCAGCATTTT. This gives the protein CSAKPPNQGGNQPQHF.

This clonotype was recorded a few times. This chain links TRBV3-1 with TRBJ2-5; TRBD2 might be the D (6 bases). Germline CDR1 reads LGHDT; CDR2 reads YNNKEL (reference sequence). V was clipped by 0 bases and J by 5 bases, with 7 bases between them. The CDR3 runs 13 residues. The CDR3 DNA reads TGTGCCAGCAGCCAAGACCGGGAGGAGACCCAGTACTTC. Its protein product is CASSQDREETQYF.

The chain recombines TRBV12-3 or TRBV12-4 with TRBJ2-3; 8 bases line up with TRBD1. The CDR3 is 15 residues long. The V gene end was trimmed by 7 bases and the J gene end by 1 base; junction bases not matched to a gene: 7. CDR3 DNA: TGTGCCAGCAAAACAGGGGGAATGGGCACAGATACGCAGTATTTT. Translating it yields CASKTGGMGTDTQYF.

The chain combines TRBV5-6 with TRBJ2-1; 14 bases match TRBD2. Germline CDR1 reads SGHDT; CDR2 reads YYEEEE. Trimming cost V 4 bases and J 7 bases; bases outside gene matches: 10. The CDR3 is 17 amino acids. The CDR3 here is CASSAPGLAGAVNEQFF. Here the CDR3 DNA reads TGTGCCAGCAGCGCCCCGGGACTAGCGGGGGCAGTAAATGAGCAGTTCTTC.

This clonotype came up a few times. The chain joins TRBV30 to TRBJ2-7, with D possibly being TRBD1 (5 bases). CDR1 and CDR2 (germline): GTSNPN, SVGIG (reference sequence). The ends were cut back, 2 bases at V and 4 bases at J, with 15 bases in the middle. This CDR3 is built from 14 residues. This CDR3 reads CAWSMGQGLYEQYF. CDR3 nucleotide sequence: TGTGCCTGGAGTATGGGGCAGGGTCTATACGAGCAGTACTTC.